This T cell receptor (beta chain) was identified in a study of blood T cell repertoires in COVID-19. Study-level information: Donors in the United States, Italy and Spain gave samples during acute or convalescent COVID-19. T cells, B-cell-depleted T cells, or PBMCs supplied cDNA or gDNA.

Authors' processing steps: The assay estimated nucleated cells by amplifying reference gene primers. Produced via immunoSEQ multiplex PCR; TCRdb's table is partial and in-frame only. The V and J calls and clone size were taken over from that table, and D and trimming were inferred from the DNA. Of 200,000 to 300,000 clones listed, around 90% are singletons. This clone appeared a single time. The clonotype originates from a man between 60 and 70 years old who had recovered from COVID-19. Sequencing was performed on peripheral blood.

This chain's CDR3 is CAISVSDSLATNEKLFF. The CDR3, as DNA: TGTGCCATCAGTGTATCGGATAGCCTTGCAACTAATGAAAAACTGTTTTTT. V gene TRBV10-3 combines with J gene TRBJ1-4; D call uncertain. From germline, CDR1 is ENHRY and CDR2 SYGVKD. Trimming removed 4 bases from V and 0 bases from J, with 15 bases in between. The CDR3 has 17 amino acids.